This T cell receptor (beta chain) was identified in a study of T cell responses to AZD1222 COVID-19 vaccine. General study results and limits: Close to half of all spike-specific TCRs reportedly target regions of the variants that are unmutated. Repertoires were obtained solely post-peak T cell response. Clonal diversity may have been underestimated in mostly white British donors. Spike-wide coverage was observed for vaccine-associated CD4 TCRs, with dominant responses at 160-218 and 743-854.

This clone has a single count. Its antigen is currently unknown. Distinct nucleotide sequences in the sample also encode this CDR3. The CDR3 covers 15 residues. The V gene's germline CDR1 is SGHTS and CDR2 YDEGEE. Between the trimmed V and J ends, which lost 1 base and 3 bases, there was a span of 10 bases. Here immunoSEQ multiplex PCR was the method, and the copy in TCRdb shows in-frame clones only, minus some. The sample has 75,000 to 85,000 clones, roughly 80% seen once. Source: peripheral blood, taken 28 days after the second dose of the MenACWY control vaccine. The chain employs TRBV5-8 and TRBJ2-2; D is possibly TRBD2 (6 bases). The receptor comes from an adult who received the MenACWY meningococcal vaccine as a control. In nucleotides, the CDR3 is TGTGCCAGCAGCTTGCGCGGAGGGGACACCGGGGAGCTGTTTTTT. Its translation: CASSLRGGDTGELFF. Using reference TRBV5-8 and TRBJ2-2 for the parts outside the CDR3, the full variable domain is EAGVTQSPTHLIKTRGQQATLRCSPISGHTSVYWYQQALGLGLQFLLWYDEGEERNRGNFPPRFSGRQFPNYSSELNVNALELEDSALYLCASSLRGGDTGELFFGEGSRLTVL.